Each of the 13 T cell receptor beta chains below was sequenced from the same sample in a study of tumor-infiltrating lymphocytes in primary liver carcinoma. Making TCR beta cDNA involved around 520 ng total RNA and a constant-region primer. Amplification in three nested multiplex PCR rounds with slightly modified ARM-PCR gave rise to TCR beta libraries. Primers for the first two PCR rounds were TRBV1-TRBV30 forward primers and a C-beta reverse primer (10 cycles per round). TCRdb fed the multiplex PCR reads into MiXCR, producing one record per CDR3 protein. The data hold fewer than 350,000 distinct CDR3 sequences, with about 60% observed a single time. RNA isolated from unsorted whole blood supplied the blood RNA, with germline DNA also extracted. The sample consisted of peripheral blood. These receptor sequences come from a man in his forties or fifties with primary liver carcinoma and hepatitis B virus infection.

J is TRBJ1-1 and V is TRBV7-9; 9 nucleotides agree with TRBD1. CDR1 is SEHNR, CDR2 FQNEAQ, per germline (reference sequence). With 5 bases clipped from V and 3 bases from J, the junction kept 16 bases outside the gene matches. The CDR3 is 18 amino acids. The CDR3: CASSPSDRGSGSDTEAFF. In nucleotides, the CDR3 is TGTGCCAGCAGCCCTTCCGACAGGGGGTCAGGATCTGACACTGAAGCTTTCTTT.

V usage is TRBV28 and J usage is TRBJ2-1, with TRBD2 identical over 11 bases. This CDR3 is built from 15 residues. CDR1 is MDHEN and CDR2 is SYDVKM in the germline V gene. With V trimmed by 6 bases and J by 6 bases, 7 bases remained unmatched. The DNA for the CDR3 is TGTGCCAGCAGACCCGGGACTAGCGGAGCCAATGAGCAGTTCTTC. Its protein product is CASRPGTSGANEQFF.

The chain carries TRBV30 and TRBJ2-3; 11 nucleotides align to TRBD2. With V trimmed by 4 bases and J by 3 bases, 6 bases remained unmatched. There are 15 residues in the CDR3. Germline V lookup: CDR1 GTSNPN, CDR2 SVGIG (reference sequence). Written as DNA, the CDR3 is TGTGCCTGGACGGGACTAGCGGAAGTAACAGATACGCAGTATTTT. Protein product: CAWTGLAEVTDTQYF.

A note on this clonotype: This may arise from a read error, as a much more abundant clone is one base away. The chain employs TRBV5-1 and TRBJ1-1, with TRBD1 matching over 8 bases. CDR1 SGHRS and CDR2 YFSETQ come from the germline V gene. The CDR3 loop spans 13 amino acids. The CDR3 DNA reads TGCGCCAACAGCTTCGGACAGGGCACTGAAGCTTTCTTT. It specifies CANSFGQGTEAFF.

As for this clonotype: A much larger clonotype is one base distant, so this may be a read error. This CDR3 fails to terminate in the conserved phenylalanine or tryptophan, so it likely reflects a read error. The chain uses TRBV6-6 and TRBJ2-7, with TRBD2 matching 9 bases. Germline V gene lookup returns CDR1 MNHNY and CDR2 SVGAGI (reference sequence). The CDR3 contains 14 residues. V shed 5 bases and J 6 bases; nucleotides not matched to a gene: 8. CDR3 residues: CASSIIGLASEQYL. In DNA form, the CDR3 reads TGTGCCAGCAGTATCATAGGACTAGCGAGCGAGCAGTACCTC.

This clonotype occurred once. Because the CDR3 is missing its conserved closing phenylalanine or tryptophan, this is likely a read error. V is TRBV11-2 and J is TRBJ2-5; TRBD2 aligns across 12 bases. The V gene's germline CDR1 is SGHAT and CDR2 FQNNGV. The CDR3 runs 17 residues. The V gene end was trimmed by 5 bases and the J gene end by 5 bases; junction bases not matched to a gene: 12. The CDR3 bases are TGTGCCAGCAGCCCCGAGACTAGCGGGGGATACGGGGAGACCCAGTACTCC. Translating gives CASSPETSGGYGETQYS.

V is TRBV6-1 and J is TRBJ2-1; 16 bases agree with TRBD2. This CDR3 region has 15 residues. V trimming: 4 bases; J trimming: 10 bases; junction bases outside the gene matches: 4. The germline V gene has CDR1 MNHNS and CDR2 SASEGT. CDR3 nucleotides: TGTGCCAGCAGTGTTGGGACTAGCGGGGGGGGGGAGCAGTTCTTC. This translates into CASSVGTSGGGEQFF.

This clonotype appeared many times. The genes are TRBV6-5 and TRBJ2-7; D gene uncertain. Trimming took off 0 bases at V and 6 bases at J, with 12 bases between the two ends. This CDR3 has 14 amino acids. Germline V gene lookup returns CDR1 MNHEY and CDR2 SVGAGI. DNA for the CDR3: TGTGCCAGCAGTTACTCGAGAGATGATCGCGAGCAGTACTTC. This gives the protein CASSYSRDDREQYF.

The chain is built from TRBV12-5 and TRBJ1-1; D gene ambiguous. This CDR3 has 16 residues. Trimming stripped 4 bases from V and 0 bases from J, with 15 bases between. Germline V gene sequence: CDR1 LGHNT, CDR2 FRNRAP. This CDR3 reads CASGCLPEGMNTEAFF. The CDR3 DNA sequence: TGTGCTAGTGGTTGTCTTCCAGAGGGCATGAACACTGAAGCTTTCTTT.

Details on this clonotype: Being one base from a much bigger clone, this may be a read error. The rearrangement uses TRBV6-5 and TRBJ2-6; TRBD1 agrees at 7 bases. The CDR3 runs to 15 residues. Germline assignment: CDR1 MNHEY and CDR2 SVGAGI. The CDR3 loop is CASSARGSGANVLAF. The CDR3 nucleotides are TGTGCCAGCAGTGCCAGGGGGTCTGGGGCCAACGTCCTGGCTTTC.

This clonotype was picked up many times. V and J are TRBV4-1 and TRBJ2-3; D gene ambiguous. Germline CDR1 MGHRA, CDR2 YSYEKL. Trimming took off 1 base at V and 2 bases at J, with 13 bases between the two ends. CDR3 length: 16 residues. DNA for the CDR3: TGCGCCAGCAGCCAAGTCAATTTGGTCACCACAGATACGCAGTATTTT. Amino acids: CASSQVNLVTTDTQYF.

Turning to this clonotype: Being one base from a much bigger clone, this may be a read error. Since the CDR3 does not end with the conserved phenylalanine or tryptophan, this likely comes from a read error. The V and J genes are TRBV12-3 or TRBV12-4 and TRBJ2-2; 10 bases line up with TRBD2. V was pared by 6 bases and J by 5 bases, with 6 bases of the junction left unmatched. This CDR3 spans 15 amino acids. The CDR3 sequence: CASRQAGGRTGELFS. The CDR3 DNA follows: TGTGCCAGCAGACAAGCGGGAGGGAGGACCGGGGAGCTGTTTTCT.

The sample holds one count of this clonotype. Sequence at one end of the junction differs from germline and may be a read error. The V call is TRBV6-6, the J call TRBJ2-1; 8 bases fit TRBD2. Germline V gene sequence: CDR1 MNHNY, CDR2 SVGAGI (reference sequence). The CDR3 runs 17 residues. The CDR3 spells CASSLARGAGVNNKQFF. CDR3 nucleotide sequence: TGTGCCAGCAGTTTGGCGAGGGGAGCGGGAGTGAACAATAAGCAGTTCTTC.